These 21 T cell receptor beta chains were sequenced from one sample in a study of control samples from healthy donors and cancer patients. TCRdb's copy holds only in-frame clones and misses some; the assay was immunoSEQ multiplex PCR. This sample has roughly 130,000 clones, with roughly 94% found just once. The sample was PBMCs. Every receptor here comes from a man in his sixties with colorectal cancer.

V and J are TRBV12-3 or TRBV12-4 and TRBJ2-1; no clear D. This CDR3 is 11 amino acids long. The germline V and J ends were trimmed by 6 bases and 5 bases, with 5 bases remaining between them. CDR3: CASSLNNEQFF. For the CDR3, the DNA is TGTGCCAGCAGCCTAAACAATGAGCAGTTCTTC.

The chain links TRBV18 to TRBJ2-3; 10 bases line up with TRBD2. Germline CDR1 is KGHSH and CDR2 is LQKENI. V was pared by 3 bases and J by 5 bases, with 5 bases of the junction left unmatched. This CDR3 is built from 15 residues. The CDR3 nucleotides read TGTGCCAGCTCACCCACTAGCGGGGTCGGAGATACGCAGTATTTT. It translates to CASSPTSGVGDTQYF.

The chain recombines TRBV6-6 with TRBJ2-5; tentative D call: TRBD1 (6 bases). This CDR3 region has 14 residues. The V end lost 2 bases, the J end lost 2 bases, and 9 bases lay between the germline ends. The germline V gene has CDR1 MNHNY and CDR2 SVGAGI (reference sequence). The CDR3 sequence is CASSYGRGQETQYF. Here the CDR3 DNA reads TGTGCCAGCAGTTACGGCAGGGGTCAAGAGACCCAGTACTTC.

This chain joins TRBV4-1 and TRBJ1-6; the D gene is possibly TRBD1 (5 bases). This CDR3 is built from 17 residues. Trimming took off 4 bases at V and 4 bases at J, with 17 bases between the two ends. The germline V gene has CDR1 MGHRA and CDR2 YSYEKL. CDR3 loop: CASSRQKGQGYNSPLHF. Written as DNA, the CDR3 is TGCGCCAGCAGCCGTCAAAAGGGTCAGGGATATAATTCACCCCTCCACTTT.

The gene calls are TRBV6-5 and TRBJ2-7; the match to TRBD1 covers 9 bases. With V trimmed by 6 bases and J by 2 bases, 8 bases remained unmatched. This CDR3 contains 15 residues. Looked up from germline, CDR1 is MNHEY and CDR2 is SVGAGI. This CDR3 reads CASSPGTGTTYEQYF. The CDR3 DNA reads as TGTGCCAGCAGCCCCGGGACAGGGACAACCTACGAGCAGTACTTC.

About this clone: The same CDR3 is also encoded by other DNA sequences in this sample. The chain uses TRBV29-1 and TRBJ2-7; D is possibly TRBD1 (6 bases). The CDR3 contains 12 residues. Between the trimmed V and J ends, which lost 3 bases and 3 bases, there was a span of 9 bases. Germline CDR1 SQVTM, CDR2 ANQGSEA. The chain's CDR3 is CSVEGQSYEQYF. CDR3 sequence (DNA): TGCAGCGTTGAGGGACAAAGCTACGAGCAGTACTTC.

The chain employs TRBV10-2 and TRBJ1-1, with no clear D. V lost 7 bases to trimming and J lost 0 bases, with 12 bases between them. Germline loops: CDR1 WSHSY, CDR2 SAAADI. The CDR3 consists of 14 residues. The CDR3 DNA follows: TGCGCCAGCATTGACAACTCTATGAACACTGAAGCTTTCTTT. The encoded protein is CASIDNSMNTEAFF.

V gene TRBV2 combines with J gene TRBJ1-5; the match to TRBD1 covers 7 bases. The trim removed 6 bases at V and 3 bases at J, leaving 5 bases unmatched. The CDR3 has 14 residues. CDR1 and CDR2 (germline): SNHLY, FYNNEI. CDR3 protein: CASRAQGPNQPQHF. The CDR3 DNA sequence: TGTGCCAGCAGGGCACAGGGGCCCAATCAGCCCCAGCATTTT.

This clone was counted once. The chain carries TRBV5-1 and TRBJ1-2; maybe TRBD1 (5 bases). Trimming cost V 2 bases and J 5 bases, with 7 bases left between them. This CDR3 has 12 amino acids. Germline values: CDR1 SGHRS, CDR2 YFSETQ. The CDR3 region has the DNA TGCGCCAGCAGCTTAGACAGTTATGGCTACACCTTC. It translates to CASSLDSYGYTF.

The chain uses TRBV5-6 and TRBJ2-1, with TRBD1 matching 8 bases. This CDR3 comprises 13 residues. Germline trimming cut 0 bases from V and 8 bases from J; bases unmatched to any gene: 1. CDR1 is SGHDT, CDR2 YYEEEE, per germline. In DNA form, the CDR3 reads TGTGCCAGCAGCTTGGACAGGGGGGATGAGCAGTTCTTC. Its translation is CASSLDRGDEQFF.

This chain joins TRBV7-9 and TRBJ1-1; TRBD1 agrees at 8 bases. The CDR3 length is 16 residues. Germline values: CDR1 SEHNR, CDR2 FQNEAQ (reference sequence). The J segment lost 1 base and the V segment lost 5 bases, leaving 9 bases of the junction unmatched. The CDR3 spells CASSHRDRLSNTEAFF. The CDR3 DNA reads as TGTGCCAGCAGCCACCGGGACAGGTTATCGAACACTGAAGCTTTCTTT.

J is TRBJ1-2 and V is TRBV6-5; 7 bases fit TRBD1. CDR1 and CDR2 (germline): MNHEY, SVGAGI. The CDR3 covers 13 residues. Trimming took 6 bases from V and 2 from J; bases not matched to a gene: 3. The CDR3 DNA is TGTGCCAGCAGGCGGGACAGCAACTATGGCTACACCTTC. It specifies CASRRDSNYGYTF.

V and J are TRBV2 and TRBJ1-1; no clear D gene. Germline-derived CDR1 and CDR2 are SNHLY and FYNNEI. The CDR3 length is 14 residues. The V end lost 6 bases, the J end lost 2 bases, and 13 bases lay between the germline ends. The CDR3 nucleotides read TGTGCCAGCAGCCCCTCAAGGAAAAACACTGAAGCTTTCTTT. Translated: CASSPSRKNTEAFF.

A few counts support this clone. The V and J genes are TRBV28 and TRBJ1-6; tentative D call: TRBD1 (5 bases). Germline values: CDR1 MDHEN, CDR2 SYDVKM. V was shortened by 10 bases and J by 3 bases, with 13 bases between the two germline ends. CDR3 length equals 14 residues. CDR3 in DNA: TGTGCCACCGGGGGTTTAGACTATAATTCACCCCTCCACTTT. Translation: CATGGLDYNSPLHF.

The chain employs TRBV6-5 and TRBJ1-1, with 9 nucleotides matching TRBD1. The germline V gene has CDR1 MNHEY and CDR2 SVGAGI. With 2 bases clipped from V and 4 bases from J, the junction kept 5 bases outside the gene matches. This CDR3 region has 15 residues. The chain's CDR3 is CASSYPTGGITEAFF. The CDR3 DNA follows: TGTGCCAGCAGTTACCCGACAGGGGGTATCACTGAAGCTTTCTTT.

This clone was seen only once. The chain uses TRBV18 and TRBJ2-1, with 8 bases that match TRBD1. There are 16 residues in the CDR3. Germline trimming cut 2 bases from V and 4 bases from J; bases unmatched to any gene: 7. Germline CDR1 and CDR2: KGHSH and LQKENI. CDR3 DNA: TGTGCCAGCTCACCATTTCGTGACAGGGGTTACAATGAGCAGTTCTTC. This sequence encodes CASSPFRDRGYNEQFF.

The CDR3 DNA reads TGTGCCTGGAGTGTAACACCCTCTGGAAACACCATATATTTT. Translating it yields CAWSVTPSGNTIYF. The chain uses TRBV30 and TRBJ1-3; D gene uncertain. This CDR3 is built from 14 residues. In germline, CDR1 is GTSNPN, CDR2 SVGIG (reference sequence). V shed 0 bases and J shed 0 bases, with 6 bases lying between them.

This chain joins TRBV3-1 (or the pseudogene TRBV3-2) and TRBJ2-7, with TRBD1 matching 8 bases. This CDR3 is built from 13 residues. From germline, CDR1 is LGHDT and CDR2 YNNKEL (reference sequence). J lost 3 bases, V lost 8 bases, and 6 bases had no gene match. The CDR3 reads CASERTGNYEQYF. The CDR3 DNA reads as TGTGCCAGCGAAAGGACAGGGAACTACGAGCAGTACTTC.

This chain uses TRBV27 with TRBJ2-5; either TRBD1 or TRBD2 may fit D (5 bases each). The CDR3 is 15 amino acids. Germline CDR1 and CDR2: MNHEY and SMNVEV (reference sequence). V lost 6 bases and J lost 2, with 16 bases in between. CDR3 in DNA: TGTGCCAGCAGCCCCATCGGGGCAGGGCAAGAGACCCAGTACTTC. Its protein product is CASSPIGAGQETQYF.

The chain joins TRBV14 to TRBJ1-1; D gene ambiguous. The germline V gene has CDR1 SGHDN and CDR2 FVKESK. The CDR3 extends over 16 amino acids. Trimming removed 1 base from V and 0 bases from J, with 12 bases in between. In nucleotides, the CDR3 is TGTGCCAGCAGCCAAGTAATCCAGGCCGTGAACACTGAAGCTTTCTTT. Its protein is CASSQVIQAVNTEAFF.

This clone appeared a single time. The chain employs TRBV5-1 and TRBJ2-2; a weak D match, TRBD2 (6 bases). This CDR3 is built from 16 residues. CDR1 is SGHRS, CDR2 YFSETQ, per germline. The V end was cut by 0 bases, the J end by 8 bases, with 17 bases between. In DNA, the CDR3 is TGCGCCAGCAGCTTGGTATCTAGCGAACTGGGAGGGGAGCTGTTTTTT. Residues: CASSLVSSELGGELFF.